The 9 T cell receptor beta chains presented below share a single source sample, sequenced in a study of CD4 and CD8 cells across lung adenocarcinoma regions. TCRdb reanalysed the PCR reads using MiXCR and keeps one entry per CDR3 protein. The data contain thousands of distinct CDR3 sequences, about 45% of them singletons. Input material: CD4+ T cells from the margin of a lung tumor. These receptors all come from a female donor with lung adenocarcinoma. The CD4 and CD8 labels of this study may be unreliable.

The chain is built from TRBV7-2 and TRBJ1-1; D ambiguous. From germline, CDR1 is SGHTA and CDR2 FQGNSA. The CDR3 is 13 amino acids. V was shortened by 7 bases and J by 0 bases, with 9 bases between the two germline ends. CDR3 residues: CASTLTLNTEAFF. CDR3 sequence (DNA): TGTGCCAGCACCCTCACCCTGAACACTGAAGCTTTCTTT.

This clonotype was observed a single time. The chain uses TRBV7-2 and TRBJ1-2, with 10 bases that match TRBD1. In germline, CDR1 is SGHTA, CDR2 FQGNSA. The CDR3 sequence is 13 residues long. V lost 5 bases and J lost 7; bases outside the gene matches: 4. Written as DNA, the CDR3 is TGTGCCAGCAGCACCGGGACAGGGGCTGGCTACACCTTC. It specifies CASSTGTGAGYTF.

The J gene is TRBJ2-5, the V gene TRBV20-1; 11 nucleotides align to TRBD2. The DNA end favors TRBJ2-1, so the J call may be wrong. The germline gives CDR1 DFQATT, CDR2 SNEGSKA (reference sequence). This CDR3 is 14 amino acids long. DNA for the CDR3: TGCAGTGCTAGGTCCCTAGCGGGAGGTAATGAGCAGTTCTTC. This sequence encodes CSARSLAGGNEQFF.

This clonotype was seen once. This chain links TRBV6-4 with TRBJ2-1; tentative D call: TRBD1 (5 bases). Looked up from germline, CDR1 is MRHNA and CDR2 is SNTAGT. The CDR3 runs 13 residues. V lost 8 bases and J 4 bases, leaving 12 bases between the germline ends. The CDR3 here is CASSPGFYNEQFF. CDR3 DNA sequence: TGTGCCAGCTCGCCAGGGTTTTACAATGAGCAGTTCTTC.

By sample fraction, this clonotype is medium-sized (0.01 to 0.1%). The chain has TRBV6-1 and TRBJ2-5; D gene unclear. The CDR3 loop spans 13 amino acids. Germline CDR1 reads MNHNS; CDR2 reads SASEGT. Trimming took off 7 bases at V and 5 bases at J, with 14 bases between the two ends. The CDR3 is CASTETTGETQYF. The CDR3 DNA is TGTGCCAGCACCGAAACAACCGGGGAGACCCAGTACTTC.

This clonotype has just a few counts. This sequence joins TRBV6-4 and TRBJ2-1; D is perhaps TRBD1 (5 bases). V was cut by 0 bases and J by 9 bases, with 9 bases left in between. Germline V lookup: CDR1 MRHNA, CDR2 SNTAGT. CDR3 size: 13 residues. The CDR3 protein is CASSDSARAEQFF. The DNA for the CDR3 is TGTGCCAGCAGTGACTCAGCCAGGGCTGAGCAGTTCTTC.

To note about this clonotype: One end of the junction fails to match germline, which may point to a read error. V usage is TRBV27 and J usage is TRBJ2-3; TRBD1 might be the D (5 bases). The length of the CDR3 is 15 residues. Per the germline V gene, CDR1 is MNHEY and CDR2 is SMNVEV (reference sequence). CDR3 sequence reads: CASGMGRGATDIQYF. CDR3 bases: TGTGCCAGCGGTATGGGTAGGGGTGCCACAGATATTCAGTATTTC.

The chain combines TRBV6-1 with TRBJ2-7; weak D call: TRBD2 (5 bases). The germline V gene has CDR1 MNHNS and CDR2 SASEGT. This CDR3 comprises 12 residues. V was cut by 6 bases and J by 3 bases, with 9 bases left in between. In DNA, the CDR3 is TGTGCCAGCAGCTCCGGGAACTACGAGCAGTACTTC. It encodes CASSSGNYEQYF.

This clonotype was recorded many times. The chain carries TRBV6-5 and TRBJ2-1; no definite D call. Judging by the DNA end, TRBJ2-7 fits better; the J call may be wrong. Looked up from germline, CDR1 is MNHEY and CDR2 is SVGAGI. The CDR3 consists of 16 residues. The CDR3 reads CASSYSILLGAYEQYF. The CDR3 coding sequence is TGTGCCAGCAGTTACTCGATCCTCCTTGGGGCCTACGAGCAGTACTTC.